Sequencing of this TCR beta chain was carried out in a study of cytotoxic CD8 clonotypes in ibrutinib-treated CLL. The study, taken as a whole, reports: Few clonotypes were public, and these shrank or held steady under treatment. Samples from sustained-remission and progressing patients were taken at different times. In comparison with age-matched healthy donors, baseline clonality was higher and tracked circulating CD8+ T-cell counts.

Of note for this clone: Antigen specificity is unknown.

Germline V gene data show CDR1 as GTSNPN and CDR2 as SVGIG (reference sequence). With 5 bases clipped from V and 0 bases from J, the junction kept 3 bases outside the gene matches. The CDR3 is made up of 15 amino acids. The sequencing depth, 1 in 200,000 to 1 in 1 million T cells, was the target. Some clones are missing from TCRdb's copy, which holds only in-frame ones; the method was immunoSEQ multiplex PCR. The repertoire holds about 130,000 clones, with around three quarters as singletons. This chain links TRBV30 with TRBJ2-7, with 14 bases matching TRBD2. The receptor was derived from a human donor with chronic lymphocytic leukemia. The sequencing here drew on PBMCs, taken after 12 months of ibrutinib treatment. The CDR3: CAWGGLAGASYEQYF. The CDR3 DNA reads TGTGCCTGGGGGGGACTAGCGGGAGCCTCCTACGAGCAGTACTTC.